The TCR beta chain described here comes from a study of shared clonotypes between healthy human individuals. Overall study: Per-donor plates numbered three CD4 naive, three CD4 memory, two CD8 naive and one CD8 memory. Findings and caveats of the study: Unshared clonotypes carried lower generation probabilities than those common to all four donors.

Here immunoSEQ multiplex PCR was the method, and the copy in TCRdb shows in-frame clones only, minus some. Here the sample spans roughly 2.6 million clones, over 85% being singletons. Notes on this clone: The antigen remains unidentified.

This CDR3 contains 14 residues. Trimming left V 4 bases short and J 2 bases short, with 12 bases between. The germline gives CDR1 SGDLS, CDR2 YYNGEE. Sample: naive CD4+ T cells sorted from blood. Subset indicated: CD45RA+ positively selected. The chain links TRBV9 to TRBJ1-1, with D perhaps TRBD1 (5 bases). The receptor's source is a man aged 18 to 29 in good health. DNA of the CDR3: TGTGCCAGCAGCCGGGACCGCTACAACACTGAAGCTTTCTTT. Amino acid sequence: CASSRDRYNTEAFF.